The rows below give T cell receptor beta chains drawn from one sample of a study of T cells after yellow fever vaccination. TCRdb re-called the 5' RACE reads with MiXCR, one entry per CDR3 protein. The sample gives about 340,000 distinct CDR3 sequences, roughly 8.7% of which show up once; about a sixth is in the top ten. The material sequenced was PBMCs, taken on the day of the first yellow fever vaccination. Every receptor here comes from a man aged 18-30 years who received the YFV17D yellow fever vaccine. The CDR3 runs from the conserved cysteine through the conserved F or W. The D gene is left open where the match is weak. The size of a clone is reported for some rows only, either as once, few or many, or as a class for expanded clones.

CDR3 DNA | CDR3 protein | J gene | V gene | D gene | clone size
TGTGCCAGTAGCGGTGGGCTAGCGGGGGCAGCTCCCTACAATGAGCAGTTCTTC | CASSGGLAGAAPYNEQFF | TRBJ2-1 | TRBV19 | TRBD2 | .
TGTGCCAGCAGTTACGATCCGGGACATCTAGAGACCCAGTACTTC | CASSYDPGHLETQYF | TRBJ2-5 | TRBV6-5 | . | many
TGCGCCAGCAGCCAAACGACAGGGACCCCCTACGAGCAGTACTTC | CASSQTTGTPYEQYF | TRBJ2-7 | TRBV4-1 | TRBD1 | few
TGCGCCAGCAGCCAAACCGATACCGGGGAGCTGTTTTTT | CASSQTDTGELFF | TRBJ2-2 | TRBV4-1 | . | many
TGTGCCAGCAGCGCGCCTACCCGAGGCGGGACTAGCGGGGGGAATTTCTACGAGCAGTACTTC | CASSAPTRGGTSGGNFYEQYF | TRBJ2-7 | TRBV11-2 | TRBD2 | few
TGCAGTGCTATAGACCCAAAGAAATACAATGAGCAGTTCTTC | CSAIDPKKYNEQFF | TRBJ2-1 | TRBV20-1 | . | many
TGTGCCAGCAGGCCTGTCGGGGGGGGCAATGAGCAGTTCTTC | CASRPVGGGNEQFF | TRBJ2-1 | TRBV3-1 | TRBD2 | .
TGTGCCAGCAGCTTAGGGCCCTCTGCCGAAGCTTTCTTT | CASSLGPSAEAFF | TRBJ1-1 | TRBV7-3 | . | few
TGTGCCATCAGTGAGTTAGTGAACACCGGGGAGCTGTTTTTT | CAISELVNTGELFF | TRBJ2-2 | TRBV10-3 | . | .
TGTGCCAGCAGCCCTCGACAGGGGGCCCTTGATACGCAGTATTTT | CASSPRQGALDTQYF | TRBJ2-3 | TRBV9 | TRBD1 | .
TGCGCCAGCAGCCAGACCAGGGGACCTAATGAAAAACTGTTTTTT | CASSQTRGPNEKLFF | TRBJ1-4 | TRBV4-3 | . | few
TGCAGCGTTGAAGACCCCGCGGGGGCTGAAGCTTTCTTT | CSVEDPAGAEAFF | TRBJ1-1 | TRBV29-1 | . | .
TGCAGTGCTAGAGGGGGGGAACGTCTGGAGCAGTACTTC | CSARGGERLEQYF | TRBJ2-7 | TRBV20-1 | . | .
TGTGCCAGCAGAGACCTTAACTATGGCTACACCTTC | CASRDLNYGYTF | TRBJ1-2 | TRBV12-3/TRBV12-4 | . | .
TGTGCCATCAGTGAGCGGGGTACGGCGAACACTGAAGCTTTCTTT | CAISERGTANTEAFF | TRBJ1-1 | TRBV10-3 | . | few
TGTGCCAGCAGCCTACTGACAGGGGTTGACTATGGCTACACCTTC | CASSLLTGVDYGYTF | TRBJ1-2 | TRBV3-1 | TRBD1 | .
TGCAGTGCTAGAGATCTCAGGGGCAATGAGCAGTTCTTC | CSARDLRGNEQFF | TRBJ2-1 | TRBV20-1 | . | few
TGTGCCAGCTCGTTGGCCAGGGCAACCTACGAGCAGTACTTC | CASSLARATYEQYF | TRBJ2-7 | TRBV18 | . | few
TGCAGTGCTAGGCAGGGGGCGCGAACAGATACGCAGTATTTT | CSARQGARTDTQYF | TRBJ2-3 | TRBV20-1 | TRBD1 | .
TGTGCCAGCAGCTTAGGTTCGGCAGGGGGCCTCAATGAGCAGTTCTTC | CASSLGSAGGLNEQFF | TRBJ2-1 | TRBV7-2 | TRBD1 | once
TGTGCCAGCAGTCTTCGACCGAAGGAGGGTATCTTTGGCTCCTACGAGCAGTACTTC | CASSLRPKEGIFGSYEQYF | TRBJ2-7 | TRBV7-6 | . | .
TGTGCCAGTAGTAATAGGGGCAATCAGCCCCAGCATTTT | CASSNRGNQPQHF | TRBJ1-5 | TRBV19 | . | few
TGTGCCAGCAGTGCCTTAGGGGTTAACAATGAGCAGTTCTTC | CASSALGVNNEQFF | TRBJ2-1 | TRBV6-1 | . | few
TGTGCCAGCAGCTTAGAAAGGCGGGGGAAGGGGGGGAAGGGCATTCAGTACTTC | CASSLERRGKGGKGIQYF | TRBJ2-4 | TRBV7-8 | . | many
TGTGCCAGCAGTGGGAGACAGGGGAACACTGAAGCTTTCTTT | CASSGRQGNTEAFF | TRBJ1-1 | TRBV2 | TRBD1 | few
TGCAGCGGGGCCGCCGGGACAGGGCGTGAGACCCAGTACTTC | CSGAAGTGRETQYF | TRBJ2-5 | TRBV29-1 | TRBD1 | many
TGTGCCATATTGGACAGGGTCGCGAACAATGAGCAGTTCTTC | CAILDRVANNEQFF | TRBJ2-1 | TRBV10-3 | TRBD1 | .
TGCAGCGTACAACCGGGCACCACTAACTATGGCTACACCTTC | CSVQPGTTNYGYTF | TRBJ1-2 | TRBV29-1 | . | many
TGTGCCAGCAGCCAAGAGACACTAGCGGAAGAGACCCAGTACTTC | CASSQETLAEETQYF | TRBJ2-5 | TRBV4-2 | TRBD2 | .
TGTGCCAGCACCAACATCAATAGCAATCAGCCCCAGCATTTT | CASTNINSNQPQHF | TRBJ1-5 | TRBV12-3/TRBV12-4 | . | many
TGTGCCAGCAGTGAGGGACAGGGCCTCAAAAACTGGTATGGCTACACCTTC | CASSEGQGLKNWYGYTF | TRBJ1-2 | TRBV2 | TRBD1 | .
TGCAGTGCTCCGCGGGTGACAGGACTCCTAACCTACAATGAGCAGTTCTTC | CSAPRVTGLLTYNEQFF | TRBJ2-1 | TRBV20-1 | . | .
TGCAGTGCTCCCGGGAGACAGGGGGCAGAAGCTTTCTTT | CSAPGRQGAEAFF | TRBJ1-1 | TRBV20-1 | TRBD1 | many
TGCGCCAGCAGCCAAGAGGATGTGAGGCTAGCGGGGCCGAGCTCCTACAATGAGCAGTTCTTC | CASSQEDVRLAGPSSYNEQFF | TRBJ2-1 | TRBV4-1 | TRBD2 | few
TGTGCCAGCAGCCTGGACAGGATCTATGGCTACACCTTC | CASSLDRIYGYTF | TRBJ1-2 | TRBV28 | TRBD1 | few
TGCGCCAGCAGCCAAGATCGGACAGGATTAAATCAGCCCCAGCATTTT | CASSQDRTGLNQPQHF | TRBJ1-5 | TRBV4-3 | TRBD1 | .
TGTGCCAGCAGCTTGAGCCGGGGGGCAGGGACCGGGGAGCTGTTTTTT | CASSLSRGAGTGELFF | TRBJ2-2 | TRBV5-4 | . | .
TGTGCCAGCAGCCAAGTTCTAGCGGGGGGGCTTGGGACCGGGGAGCTGTTTTTT | CASSQVLAGGLGTGELFF | TRBJ2-2 | TRBV4-2 | TRBD2 | many
TGCGCCAGCAGCTTATACGAGGCAGCAGAGACCCAGTACTTC | CASSLYEAAETQYF | TRBJ2-5 | TRBV5-1 | . | .
TGTGCCATAAAAGCAGGTAGCGGGGAGCTGTTTTTT | CAIKAGSGELFF | TRBJ2-2 | TRBV2 | . | few
TGCGCCAGCAGCTTCGGGACAGCGAGCACTGAAGCTTTCTTT | CASSFGTASTEAFF | TRBJ1-1 | TRBV5-1 | TRBD1 | few
TGTGCCAGTGGCCGGGGGAACGCCGGGGAGCTGTTTTTT | CASGRGNAGELFF | TRBJ2-2 | TRBV19 | . | few
TGTGCCAGCAGGGACAGACGAACTTACAATGAGCAGTTCTTC | CASRDRRTYNEQFF | TRBJ2-1 | TRBV2 | . | few